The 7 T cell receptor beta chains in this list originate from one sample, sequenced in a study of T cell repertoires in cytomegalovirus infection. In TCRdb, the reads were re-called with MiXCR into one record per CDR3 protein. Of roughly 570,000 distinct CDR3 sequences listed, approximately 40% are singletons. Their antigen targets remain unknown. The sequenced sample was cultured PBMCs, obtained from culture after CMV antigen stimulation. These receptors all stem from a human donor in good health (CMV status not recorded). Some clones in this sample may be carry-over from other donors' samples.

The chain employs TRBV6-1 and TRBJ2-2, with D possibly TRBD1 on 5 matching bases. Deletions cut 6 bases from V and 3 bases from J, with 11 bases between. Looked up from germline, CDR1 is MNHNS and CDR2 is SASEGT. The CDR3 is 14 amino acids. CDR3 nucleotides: TGTGCCAGCAGCCCGGACATATACACCGGGGAGCTGTTTTTT. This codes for CASSPDIYTGELFF.

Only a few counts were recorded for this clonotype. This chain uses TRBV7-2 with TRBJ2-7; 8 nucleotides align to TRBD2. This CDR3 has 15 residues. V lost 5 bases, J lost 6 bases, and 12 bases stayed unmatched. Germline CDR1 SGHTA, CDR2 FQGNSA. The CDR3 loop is CASSRALAGGFEQYF. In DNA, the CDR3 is TGTGCCAGCAGCCGCGCCCTAGCGGGCGGTTTCGAGCAGTACTTC.

The CDR3 bases are TGTGCCAGTAGTTCTCCCAGGGGACTAGCGAGAAATGAGCAGTTCTTC. Translation gives CASSSPRGLARNEQFF. This rearrangement joins TRBV19 to TRBJ2-1, with TRBD2 matching over 10 bases. J was trimmed by 7 bases and V by 5 bases; bases with no gene match: 11. Germline V gives CDR1 LNHDA, CDR2 SQIVND (reference sequence). The CDR3 has 16 amino acids.

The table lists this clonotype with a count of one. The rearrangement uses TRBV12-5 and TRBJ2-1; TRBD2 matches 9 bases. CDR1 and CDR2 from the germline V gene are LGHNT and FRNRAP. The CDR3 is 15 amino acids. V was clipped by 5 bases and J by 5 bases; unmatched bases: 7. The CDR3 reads CASGQGTSPNNEQFF. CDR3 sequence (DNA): TGTGCTAGTGGTCAAGGGACTAGCCCTAACAATGAGCAGTTCTTC. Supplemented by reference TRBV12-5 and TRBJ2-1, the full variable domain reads DARVTQTPRHKVTEMGQEVTMRCQPILGHNTVFWYRQTMMQGLELLAYFRNRAPLDDSGMPKDRFSAEMPDATLATLKIQPSEPRDSAVYFCASGQGTSPNNEQFFGPGTRLTVL.

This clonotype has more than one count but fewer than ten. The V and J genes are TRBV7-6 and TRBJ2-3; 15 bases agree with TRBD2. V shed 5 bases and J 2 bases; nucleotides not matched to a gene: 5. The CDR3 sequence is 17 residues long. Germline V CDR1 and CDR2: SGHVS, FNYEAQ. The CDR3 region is CASSRGLAGGYTDTQYF. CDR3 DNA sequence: TGTGCCAGCAGCCGCGGACTAGCGGGAGGGTACACAGATACGCAGTATTTT.

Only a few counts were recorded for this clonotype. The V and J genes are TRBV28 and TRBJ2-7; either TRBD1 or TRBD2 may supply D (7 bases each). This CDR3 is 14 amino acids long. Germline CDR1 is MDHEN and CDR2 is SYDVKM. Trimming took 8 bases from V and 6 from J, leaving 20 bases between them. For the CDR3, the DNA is TGTGCCAGCGGGAGCGGGACAGCAGATTTCGAGCAGTACTTC. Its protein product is CASGSGTADFEQYF.

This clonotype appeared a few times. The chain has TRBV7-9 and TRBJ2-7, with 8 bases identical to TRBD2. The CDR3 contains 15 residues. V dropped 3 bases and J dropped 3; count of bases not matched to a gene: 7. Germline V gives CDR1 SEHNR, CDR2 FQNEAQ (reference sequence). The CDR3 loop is CASSFASGSNYEQYF. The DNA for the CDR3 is TGTGCCAGCAGCTTCGCTAGCGGGTCAAACTACGAGCAGTACTTC.